This record covers a single T cell receptor (beta chain). The antigen remains unidentified. Investigators merged groups given second doses at roughly 4 or roughly 12 weeks. This entry is derived from a study of T cell responses to AZD1222 COVID-19 vaccine. Study observations and caveats: Nearly half of spike-specific TCRs reportedly target unmutated variant regions. A mostly white British donor set with more females was recruited, and clonal diversity was possibly underestimated. Just 5 to 7 AZD1222 recipients were seropositive at baseline.

Sequencing was performed with immunoSEQ multiplex PCR; in TCRdb, only in-frame clones are kept and a portion is missing. Seen here are fewer than 150,000 clones, 89% observed once, and the top ten hold around a tenth. The germline V gene has CDR1 KGHSY and CDR2 FQNENV. The CDR3 length is 13 residues. The V end lost 5 bases, the J end lost 4 bases, and 11 bases lay between the germline ends. V usage is TRBV16 and J usage is TRBJ1-2; D is unresolved. The TCR comes from an adult who received the AZD1222 COVID-19 vaccine. Sample: peripheral blood, taken 28 days after the second AZD1222 dose. The CDR3 nucleotides read TGTGCCAGCAGCAAGATCCCCGGCTATGGCTACACCTTC. Its translation is CASSKIPGYGYTF.